These 12 T cell receptor beta chains came from one sample sequenced in a study of EBV T-cell therapy then PD-1 blockade in nasopharyngeal carcinoma. The table came from immunoSEQ multiplex PCR; TCRdb's copy has only in-frame clones and leaves some out. In the table there are about 22,000 clones, approximately 83% of which are singletons. Their cognate antigens are unknown. Treatment in this sample: AdE1-LMPpoly-expanded autologous EBV-specific T-cell therapy followed by anti-PD-1 nivolumab. The sample was CD8+ T cells from blood, taken at day -245 from a patient whose treatment included autologous EBV-specific T cells and nivolumab. These receptors were obtained from a man aged 35 to 55 with nasopharyngeal carcinoma.

The CDR3 DNA follows: TGCAGCCATCGATGGGGAAACAATGAGCAGTTCTTC. It specifies CSHRWGNNEQFF. The rearrangement joins TRBV29-1 to TRBJ2-1, with D unresolved. This CDR3 comprises 12 residues. The V end was cut by 8 bases, the J end by 5 bases, with 13 bases between. Per the germline V gene, CDR1 is SQVTM and CDR2 is ANQGSEA.

The rearrangement joins TRBV27 to TRBJ1-1, with 8 bases that match TRBD1. Germline V gives CDR1 MNHEY, CDR2 SMNVEV (reference sequence). This CDR3 contains 14 residues. V gave up 5 bases and J gave up 4 bases; unmatched junction bases: 6. The CDR3 here is CASSQGQGGTEAFF. DNA of the CDR3: TGTGCCAGCAGTCAAGGACAGGGAGGCACTGAAGCTTTCTTT.

The chain couples TRBV7-8 to TRBJ2-1; no clear D gene. CDR3 size: 15 residues. V shed 6 bases and J shed 0 bases, with 12 bases lying between them. The germline V gene has CDR1 SGHVS and CDR2 FQNEAQ. CDR3 region: CASSSSRLSYNEQFF. Here the CDR3 DNA reads TGTGCCAGCAGTAGCAGCCGTCTCTCCTACAATGAGCAGTTCTTC.

The chain combines TRBV9 with TRBJ2-3, with 11 bases identical to TRBD2. This CDR3 comprises 19 residues. V lost 0 bases, J lost 2 bases, and 11 bases stayed unmatched. Germline values: CDR1 SGDLS, CDR2 YYNGEE. The CDR3 reads CASSVDLASGRTNTDTQYF. CDR3 in DNA: TGTGCCAGCAGCGTAGATCTGGCTAGCGGGAGGACAAACACAGATACGCAGTATTTT.

This clone appeared a few times. The chain recombines TRBV12-3 or TRBV12-4 with TRBJ1-2, with no clear D. The CDR3 has 11 amino acids. V was clipped by 2 bases and J by 10 bases, with 8 bases between them. CDR3: CASSLFRDYTF. CDR3 coding DNA: TGTGCCAGCAGTTTATTTAGGGACTACACCTTC.

The chain has TRBV7-9 and TRBJ2-7, with 9 bases fitting TRBD1. CDR3 length: 15 residues. V trimming: 1 base; J trimming: 3 bases; junction bases outside the gene matches: 4. The germline CDR1 and CDR2 sequences are SEHNR and FQNEAQ (reference sequence). The CDR3 DNA reads as TGTGCCAGCAGCTTAGTAGGGACAGGGATCTACGAGCAGTACTTC. Residues: CASSLVGTGIYEQYF.

The chain links TRBV7-2 to TRBJ2-1; D unresolved. V lost 6 bases to trimming and J lost 11 bases, with 26 bases between them. Germline CDR1 SGHTA, CDR2 FQGNSA. The CDR3 is made up of 16 amino acids. The DNA for the CDR3 is TGTGCCAGCAGTTCCCTCACCGCAACTGGGCTCCGGAAGCAGTTCTTC. Encoded protein: CASSSLTATGLRKQFF.

The V gene is TRBV14, the J gene TRBJ1-1; D is undetermined. This CDR3 comprises 12 residues. Looked up from germline, CDR1 is SGHDN and CDR2 is FVKESK. The V gene lost 0 bases and the J gene lost 7 bases, with 6 bases spanning the gap. The CDR3 loop is CASSQENGEAFF. The CDR3 region has the DNA TGTGCCAGCAGCCAAGAGAACGGTGAAGCTTTCTTT.

This clone was counted a single time. The chain links TRBV6-2 or TRBV6-3 to TRBJ1-4; D possibly corresponds to TRBD1 (5 bases). The CDR3 has 15 residues. Trimming shortened V by 0 bases and J by 8 bases, and 13 bases separated the two germline ends. CDR1 is MNHEY, CDR2 SVGEGT, per germline. The CDR3 sequence: CASSYSTRPGEKLFF. CDR3 in DNA: TGTGCCAGCAGTTACTCGACCAGGCCAGGGGAAAAACTGTTTTTT.

The V call is TRBV10-3, the J call TRBJ1-1; tentatively, D is TRBD1 (5 bases). V was shortened by 0 bases and J by 3 bases, with 5 bases between the two germline ends. The germline V gene has CDR1 ENHRY and CDR2 SYGVKD. The CDR3 sequence is 13 residues long. DNA of the CDR3: TGTGCCATCAGTGAGTCGGGGGACACTGAAGCTTTCTTT. Its translation: CAISESGDTEAFF.

The V call is TRBV7-8, the J call TRBJ2-2; TRBD2 might be the D (5 bases). This CDR3 is built from 13 residues. V lost 6 bases, J lost 5 bases, and 10 bases lay in between. Germline-derived CDR1 and CDR2 are SGHVS and FQNEAQ. CDR3 nucleotides: TGTGCCAGCAGACCTGGACTGACCGGGGAGCTGTTTTTT. This codes for CASRPGLTGELFF.

The chain combines TRBV7-2 with TRBJ1-5; no definite D call. This CDR3 has 17 residues. CDR1 is SGHTA and CDR2 is FQGNSA in the germline V gene. V was trimmed by 1 base and J by 0 bases, leaving 13 bases between them. For the CDR3, the DNA is TGTGCCAGCAGCTTAGATGGGCAGGTATATAGCAATCAGCCCCAGCATTTT. The encoded protein is CASSLDGQVYSNQPQHF. Full variable domain (remainder filled in from reference TRBV7-2 and TRBJ1-5): GAGVSQSPSNKVTEKGKDVELRCDPISGHTALYWYRQSLGQGLEFLIYFQGNSAPDKSGLPSDRFSAERTGGSVSTLTIQRTQQEDSAVYLCASSLDGQVYSNQPQHFGDGTRLSIL.